This T cell receptor beta chain was recorded in a study of human T cells and chemical hapten exposure. MiXCR, run by TCRdb on the RACE reads, gives a single entry per CDR3 protein. The data hold 95,000 or so distinct CDR3 sequences, with roughly a tenth observed a single time. This clonotype appeared a few times. CDR3 size: 19 residues. V was clipped by 4 bases and J by 3 bases; unmatched bases: 12. The germline CDR1 and CDR2 sequences are LGHNT and FRNRAP. Time point of the sample: patch test 1, 2 weeks after DPC sensitization. Treatment denoted: therapeutic diphenylcyclopropenone sensitization with weekly scalp DPC.

The receptor comes from a middle-aged man with alopecia areata. Some clones in this sample may be carry-over from other donors' samples. Source: whole blood, taken in connection with sensitization to the hapten diphenylcyclopropenone (DPC). V and J are TRBV12-5 and TRBJ2-2; 12 bases line up with TRBD2. The CDR3 loop is CASGWATSGSPYDTGELFF. The CDR3 DNA is TGTGCTAGTGGTTGGGCGACTAGCGGGAGTCCATACGACACCGGGGAGCTGTTTTTT.